The following is a T cell receptor beta chain sequence with its context. Its antigen is not identified. Time point specified: recipient sample about 28 days before transplant, after cytoreduction. These data are taken from a study of T cell clonotyping in hematopoietic cell transplantation. Whole-study results and caveats: Higher Inverse Simpson Index values in graft donor and pretransplant recipient predicted broader posttransplant TCR diversity.

The V gene's germline CDR1 is SGHRS and CDR2 YFSETQ. Trimming cost V 0 bases and J 2 bases, with 11 bases left between them. This CDR3 has 15 residues. The assay was immunoSEQ multiplex PCR, and TCRdb's table has in-frame clones only and misses some. The sample includes tens of thousands of clones, about 85% of them seen just once. The V and J genes are TRBV5-1 and TRBJ1-2, with no clear D. Here the sequenced sample was peripheral blood mononuclear cells, taken before stem cell transplant. This receptor was identified in a man between 60 and 70 years old with acute myeloid leukemia. Some clones in this sample may be carry-over from other donors' samples. The CDR3 DNA sequence: TGCGCCAGCAGCTTGGAAGTGACAACGAACTATGGCTACACCTTC. It yields the protein CASSLEVTTNYGYTF.